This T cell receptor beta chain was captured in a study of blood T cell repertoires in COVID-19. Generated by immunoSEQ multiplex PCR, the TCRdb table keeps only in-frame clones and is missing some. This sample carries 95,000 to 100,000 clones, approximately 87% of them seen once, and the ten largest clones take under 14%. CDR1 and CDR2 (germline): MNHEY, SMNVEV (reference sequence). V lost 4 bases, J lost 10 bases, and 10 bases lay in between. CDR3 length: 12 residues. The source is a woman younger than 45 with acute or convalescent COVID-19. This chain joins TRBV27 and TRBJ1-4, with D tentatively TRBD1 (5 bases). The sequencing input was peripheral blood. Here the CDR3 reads CASSYLGGKLFF. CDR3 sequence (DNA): TGTGCCAGCAGTTACCTCGGGGGAAAACTGTTTTTT.